The 20 T cell receptor beta chains listed next were all sequenced from one sample in a study of cytomegalovirus exposure and HLA in healthy donors. Repertoires were generated with immunoSEQ multiplex PCR, while TCRdb's copy carries only in-frame clones and drops some. The sample records about 360,000 clones, around 86% being singletons. Sequences were obtained from PBMCs. Receptors originate from a woman younger than 35 in good health and CMV-seronegative.

This sequence joins TRBV7-8 and TRBJ1-5; D gene ambiguous. Trimming cost V 1 base and J 7 bases, with 5 bases left between them. Germline V gene sequence: CDR1 SGHVS, CDR2 FQNEAQ. This CDR3 is 12 amino acids long. The DNA for the CDR3 is TGTGCCAGCAGCTTAGGTGAGCAGCCCCAGCATTTT. Translated: CASSLGEQPQHF.

This clone has only one observation. The rearrangement links TRBV28 to TRBJ2-7, with 11 bases aligning to TRBD1. J gave up 3 bases and V 6 bases, and 7 bases lay outside the gene matches. The CDR3 has 15 amino acids. The germline V gene encodes CDR1 MDHEN and CDR2 SYDVKM. CDR3 in DNA: TGTGCCAGCAGCCGACCCGGGACAGGGGGCTACGAGCAGTACTTC. Its protein is CASSRPGTGGYEQYF.

This chain uses TRBV2 with TRBJ2-7, with TRBD2 matching over 11 bases. With 7 bases clipped from V and 4 bases from J, the junction kept 6 bases outside the gene matches. Per germline, CDR1 SNHLY and CDR2 FYNNEI. This CDR3 contains 14 residues. This chain's CDR3 is CASTWGLAEYEQYF. For the CDR3, the DNA is TGTGCCAGCACCTGGGGACTAGCGGAGTACGAGCAGTACTTC.

This chain joins TRBV6-5 and TRBJ2-7, with D unresolved. There are 16 residues in the CDR3. With 0 bases removed from V and 0 bases from J, the gap between germline ends came to 12 bases. Germline-derived CDR1 and CDR2 are MNHEY and SVGAGI. This CDR3 is CASSYSAGPSSYEQYF. CDR3 DNA sequence: TGTGCCAGCAGTTACTCGGCAGGCCCGAGCTCCTACGAGCAGTACTTC.

The J gene is TRBJ2-7, the V gene TRBV28; TRBD2 matches 10 bases. With 5 bases clipped from V and 0 bases from J, the junction kept 7 bases outside the gene matches. Germline V gives CDR1 MDHEN, CDR2 SYDVKM. The CDR3 is 16 residues long. CDR3 in DNA: TGTGCCAGCAGTATCTTAAGCGGGAGGGCCTCCTACGAGCAGTACTTC. Protein product: CASSILSGRASYEQYF.

J is TRBJ1-5 and V is TRBV6-5; D unresolved. Between the trimmed V and J ends, which lost 6 bases and 1 base, there was a span of 7 bases. In germline, CDR1 is MNHEY, CDR2 SVGAGI. The CDR3 length is 13 residues. The CDR3 nucleotides read TGTGCCAGCAGCGGACTGAGCAATCAGCCCCAGCATTTT. This translates into CASSGLSNQPQHF.

This chain links TRBV13 with TRBJ2-7, with 8 positions matching TRBD1. With 0 bases clipped from V and 4 bases from J, the junction kept 2 bases outside the gene matches. The CDR3 spans 14 residues. Germline V CDR1 and CDR2: PRHDT, FYEKMQ (reference sequence). The CDR3, as DNA: TGTGCCAGCAGCTTAGGAGACAGGGGTTACGAGCAGTACTTC. This gives the protein CASSLGDRGYEQYF.

This chain uses TRBV29-1 with TRBJ1-1; D not certain. CDR3 size: 14 residues. V shed 0 bases and J shed 1 base, with 9 bases lying between them. Germline-derived CDR1 and CDR2 are SQVTM and ANQGSEA. As DNA, the CDR3 is TGCAGCGTTGAAGAAGGAGGGCCGAACACTGAAGCTTTCTTT. Residues: CSVEEGGPNTEAFF.

The chain links TRBV29-1 to TRBJ2-7, with TRBD1 matching over 7 bases. CDR3 length: 13 amino acids. Germline CDR1 reads SQVTM; CDR2 reads ANQGSEA. The V gene end was trimmed by 6 bases and the J gene end by 0 bases; junction bases not matched to a gene: 5. The CDR3 DNA is TGCAGCGTCCCCGGGACAGCCTCCTACGAGCAGTACTTC. Amino acid sequence: CSVPGTASYEQYF.

This chain links TRBV10-3 with TRBJ2-7, with 8 positions matching TRBD2. The CDR3 runs 14 residues. Per germline, CDR1 ENHRY and CDR2 SYGVKD. Germline trimming cut 4 bases from V and 5 bases from J; bases unmatched to any gene: 7. The CDR3, as DNA: TGTGCCATCAGTGCTCTTAGTAGCGGGAACGAGCAGTACTTC. Translating gives CAISALSSGNEQYF.

This chain links TRBV28 with TRBJ2-7; 7 bases align to TRBD2. Germline CDR1 reads MDHEN; CDR2 reads SYDVKM. This CDR3 has 14 residues. Losses at the gene ends were 7 bases for V and 2 bases for J; bases not matched to a gene: 8. The CDR3 DNA reads as TGTGCCAGCATTACAGCGGGGAGAGCCTACGAGCAGTACTTC. Amino acids: CASITAGRAYEQYF.

This sequence joins TRBV27 and TRBJ2-3; 8 bases line up with TRBD2. This CDR3 region has 15 residues. Per germline, CDR1 MNHEY and CDR2 SMNVEV (reference sequence). V shed 8 bases and J 2 bases; nucleotides not matched to a gene: 9. CDR3 sequence: CASCSSGTTTDTQYF. Written as DNA, the CDR3 is TGTGCCAGCTGTAGTAGCGGGACTACCACAGATACGCAGTATTTT.

This rearrangement joins TRBV9 to TRBJ2-1, with TRBD1 identical over 8 bases. In germline, CDR1 is SGDLS, CDR2 YYNGEE. The CDR3 runs 16 residues. Trimming at V came to 2 bases and at J to 5 bases, leaving 9 bases not matched to a gene. CDR3 in amino acids: CASSVDREHFDNEQFF. The CDR3, as DNA: TGTGCCAGCAGCGTGGACAGGGAACACTTCGACAATGAGCAGTTCTTC.

This clone was seen more than once but under ten times. The chain is built from TRBV4-1 and TRBJ2-3, with a possible D match to TRBD2 (5 bases). The CDR3 has 14 amino acids. Germline V CDR1 and CDR2: MGHRA, YSYEKL. Trimming took 6 bases from V and 4 from J, leaving 14 bases between them. CDR3 protein: CASSPNLLADTQYF. The CDR3 DNA is TGCGCCAGCAGTCCGAACCTACTAGCAGATACGCAGTATTTT.

This sequence joins TRBV6-5 and TRBJ1-1; D unclear. The CDR3 sequence is 16 residues long. V lost 2 bases, J lost 7 bases, and 20 bases lay in between. Germline V gene sequence: CDR1 MNHEY, CDR2 SVGAGI. The CDR3 sequence is CASSYEGGAVVGEAFF. DNA for the CDR3: TGTGCCAGCAGTTACGAGGGAGGTGCTGTAGTCGGTGAAGCTTTCTTT.

The chain recombines TRBV5-6 with TRBJ2-7; 12 bases match TRBD1. CDR1 is SGHDT and CDR2 is YYEEEE in the germline V gene. The CDR3 is made up of 17 amino acids. The junction had 14 bases not matched to a gene; V was cut back by 4 bases and J by 6 bases. The CDR3 reads CASSPGTGGDRWREQYF. The CDR3 DNA follows: TGTGCCAGCAGCCCCGGGACAGGGGGCGACCGGTGGCGCGAGCAGTACTTC.

V gene TRBV5-1 combines with J gene TRBJ1-4; D not resolved. The length of the CDR3 is 12 residues. The V gene lost 5 bases and the J gene lost 7 bases, with 9 bases spanning the gap. The V gene's germline CDR1 is SGHRS and CDR2 YFSETQ. In nucleotides, the CDR3 is TGCGCCAGCAGTCCGGAGGGTGAAAAACTGTTTTTT. Amino acids: CASSPEGEKLFF.

The rearrangement uses TRBV10-1 and TRBJ2-7; 8 nucleotides align to TRBD1. The CDR3 length is 14 residues. Germline CDR1 reads WNHNN; CDR2 reads SYGVQD (reference sequence). With 6 bases clipped from V and 2 bases from J, the junction kept 6 bases outside the gene matches. DNA of the CDR3: TGCGCCAGCAGCCCCGGGACAGGAACCTACGAGCAGTACTTC. It yields the protein CASSPGTGTYEQYF.

The chain employs TRBV11-2 and TRBJ2-3; D uncertain. This CDR3 contains 15 residues. CDR1 SGHAT and CDR2 FQNNGV come from the germline V gene. Trimming left V 2 bases short and J 2 bases short, with 11 bases between. This chain's CDR3 is CASSLTARLTDTQYF. The CDR3 region has the DNA TGTGCCAGCAGCTTAACGGCGAGGCTCACAGATACGCAGTATTTT.

The chain carries TRBV9 and TRBJ1-5, with TRBD1 matching over 7 bases. V lost 4 bases to trimming and J lost 1 base; unmatched junction nucleotides: 8. The CDR3 covers 16 residues. The germline V gene has CDR1 SGDLS and CDR2 YYNGEE. This CDR3 reads CASSPNTGVSNQPQHF. The CDR3 nucleotides read TGTGCCAGCAGCCCAAATACAGGGGTAAGCAATCAGCCCCAGCATTTT.